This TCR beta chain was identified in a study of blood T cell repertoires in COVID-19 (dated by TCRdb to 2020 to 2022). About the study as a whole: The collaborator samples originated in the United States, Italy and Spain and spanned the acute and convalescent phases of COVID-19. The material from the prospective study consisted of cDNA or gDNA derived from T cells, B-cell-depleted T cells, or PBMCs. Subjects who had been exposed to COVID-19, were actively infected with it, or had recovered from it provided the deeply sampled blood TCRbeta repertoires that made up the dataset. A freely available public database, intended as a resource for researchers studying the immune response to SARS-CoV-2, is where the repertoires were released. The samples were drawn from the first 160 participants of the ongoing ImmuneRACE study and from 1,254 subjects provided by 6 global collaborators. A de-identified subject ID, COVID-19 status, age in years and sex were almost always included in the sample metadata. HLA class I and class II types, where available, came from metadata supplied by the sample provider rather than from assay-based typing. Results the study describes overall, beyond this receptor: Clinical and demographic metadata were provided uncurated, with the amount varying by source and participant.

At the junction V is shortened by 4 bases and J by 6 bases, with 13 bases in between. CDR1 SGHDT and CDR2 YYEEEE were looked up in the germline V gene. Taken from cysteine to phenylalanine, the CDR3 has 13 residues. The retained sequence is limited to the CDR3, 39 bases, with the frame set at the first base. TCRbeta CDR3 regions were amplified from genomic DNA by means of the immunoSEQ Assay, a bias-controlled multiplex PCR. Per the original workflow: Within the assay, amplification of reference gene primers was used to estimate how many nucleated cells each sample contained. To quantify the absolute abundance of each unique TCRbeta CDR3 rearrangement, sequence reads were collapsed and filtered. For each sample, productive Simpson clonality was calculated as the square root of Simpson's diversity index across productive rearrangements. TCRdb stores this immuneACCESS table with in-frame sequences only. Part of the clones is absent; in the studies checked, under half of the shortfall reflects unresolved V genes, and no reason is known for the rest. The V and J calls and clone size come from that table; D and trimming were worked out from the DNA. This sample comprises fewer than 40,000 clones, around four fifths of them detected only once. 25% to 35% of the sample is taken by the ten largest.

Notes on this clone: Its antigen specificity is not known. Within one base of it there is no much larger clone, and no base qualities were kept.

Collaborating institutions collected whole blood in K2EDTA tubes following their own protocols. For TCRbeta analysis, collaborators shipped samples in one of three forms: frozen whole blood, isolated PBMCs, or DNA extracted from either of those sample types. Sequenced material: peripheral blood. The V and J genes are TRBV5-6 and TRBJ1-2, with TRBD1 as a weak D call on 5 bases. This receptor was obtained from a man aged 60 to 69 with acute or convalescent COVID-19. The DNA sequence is TGTGCCAGCAGCCGCCCGGGAGGGGATGGCTACACCTTC. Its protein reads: CASSRPGGDGYTF.